This TCR beta chain emerged from a study of blood T cell repertoires in COVID-19. Study in general: Acute-phase and convalescent COVID-19 samples originated in the United States, Italy and Spain. Sources were T cells, B-cell-depleted T cells, or PBMCs; the material itself was cDNA or gDNA.

This clone was found a few times. CDR1 is SEHNR, CDR2 FQNEAQ, per germline (reference sequence). V was clipped by 1 base and J by 0 bases, with 4 bases between them. The CDR3 loop spans 14 amino acids. Original analysis: Quantification of nucleated cells was approximated via reference gene primer amplification. Profiling relied on immunoSEQ multiplex PCR, and the TCRdb table lists in-frame clones only, not all of them. V and J calls and clone size are given by that table; D and trimming were obtained from the DNA. The table includes roughly 200,000 clones, around nine tenths detected once. The sequence derives from a woman aged 18-35 years who had recovered from COVID-19. The material sequenced was peripheral blood. This chain connects TRBV7-9 to TRBJ1-3; D is undetermined. The CDR3 coding sequence is TGTGCCAGCAGCTTAGGAGTCTCTGGAAACACCATATATTTT. This translates into CASSLGVSGNTIYF.